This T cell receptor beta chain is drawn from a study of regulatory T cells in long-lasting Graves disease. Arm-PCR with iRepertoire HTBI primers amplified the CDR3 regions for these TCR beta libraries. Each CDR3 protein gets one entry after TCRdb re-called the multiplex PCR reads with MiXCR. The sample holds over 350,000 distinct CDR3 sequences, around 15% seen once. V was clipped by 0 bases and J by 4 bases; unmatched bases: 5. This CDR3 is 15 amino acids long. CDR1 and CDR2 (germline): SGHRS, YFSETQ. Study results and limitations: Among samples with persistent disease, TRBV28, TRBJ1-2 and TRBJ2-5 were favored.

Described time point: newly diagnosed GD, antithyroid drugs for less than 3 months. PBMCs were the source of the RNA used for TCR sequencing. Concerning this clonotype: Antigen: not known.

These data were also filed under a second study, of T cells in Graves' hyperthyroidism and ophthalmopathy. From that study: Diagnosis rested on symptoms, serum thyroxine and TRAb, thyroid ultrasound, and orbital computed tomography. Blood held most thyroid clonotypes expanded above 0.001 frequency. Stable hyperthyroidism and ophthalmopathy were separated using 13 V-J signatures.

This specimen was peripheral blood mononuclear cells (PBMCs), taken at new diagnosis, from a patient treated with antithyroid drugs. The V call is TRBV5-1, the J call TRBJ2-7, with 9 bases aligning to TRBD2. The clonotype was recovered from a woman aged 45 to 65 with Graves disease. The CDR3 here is CASSLDAGGLYEQYF. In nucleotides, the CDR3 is TGCGCCAGCAGCTTGGATGCGGGAGGGCTGTACGAGCAGTACTTC. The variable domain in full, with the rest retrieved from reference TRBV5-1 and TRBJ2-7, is KAGVTQTPRYLIKTRGQQVTLSCSPISGHRSVSWYQQTPGQGLQFLFEYFSETQRNKGNFPGRFSGRQFSNSRSEMNVSTLELGDSALYLCASSLDAGGLYEQYFGPGTRLTVT.